The 5 T cell receptor beta chains reported below all come from one sample, sequenced in a study of T cells in localized non-small cell lung cancer. Sequencing used immunoSEQ multiplex PCR; TCRdb keeps in-frame clones, though not all of them. The table includes tens of thousands of clones, more than 85% detected once. Here the sequenced sample was peripheral blood mononuclear cells, taken before any cancer treatment. All receptors come from a female donor older than 55 with stage II lung adenocarcinoma.

The chain employs TRBV2 and TRBJ2-7; D possibly corresponds to TRBD2 (5 bases). The CDR3 totals 11 residues. In germline, CDR1 is SNHLY, CDR2 FYNNEI. V lost 3 bases to trimming and J lost 7 bases, with 7 bases between them. The CDR3 protein is CASSDRTEQYF. The CDR3 bases are TGTGCCAGCAGTGATCGGACTGAGCAGTACTTC. Complete variable domain (other parts from reference TRBV2 and TRBJ2-7): EPEVTQTPSHQVTQMGQEVILRCVPISNHLYFYWYRQILGQKVEFLVSFYNNEISEKSEIFDDQFSVERPDGSNFTLKIRSTKLEDSAMYFCASSDRTEQYFGPGTRLTVT.

The genes are TRBV7-2 and TRBJ2-3, with 7 bases matching TRBD2. The V gene end was trimmed by 5 bases and the J gene end by 2 bases; junction bases not matched to a gene: 10. Looked up from germline, CDR1 is SGHTA and CDR2 is FQGNSA. This CDR3 has 16 amino acids. Written as DNA, the CDR3 is TGTGCCAGCAGCCCTGGTACTAGCGACTACACAGATACGCAGTATTTT. Amino acid sequence: CASSPGTSDYTDTQYF.

The rearrangement uses TRBV19 and TRBJ2-5; 9 positions agree with TRBD2. The CDR3 has 16 amino acids. V was pared by 5 bases and J by 4 bases, with 11 bases of the junction left unmatched. The germline V gene encodes CDR1 LNHDA and CDR2 SQIVND (reference sequence). The CDR3 here is CASSRSSGEGSETQYF. The CDR3 DNA is TGTGCCAGTAGTCGCTCTAGCGGGGAGGGTTCAGAGACCCAGTACTTC.

This chain uses TRBV5-4 with TRBJ2-7, with D unclear. Trimming pared 5 bases from V and 5 bases from J, leaving 8 bases between. In germline, CDR1 is SGHNT, CDR2 YYREEE (reference sequence). This CDR3 has 11 residues. In nucleotides, the CDR3 is TGTGCCAGCAGTAACCTAGACGAGCAGTACTTC. It codes for CASSNLDEQYF. The full variable domain, with the rest looked up from reference TRBV5-4 and TRBJ2-7, is ETGVTQSPTHLIKTRGQQVTLRCSSQSGHNTVSWYQQALGQGPQFIFQYYREEENGRGNFPPRFSGLQFPNYSSELNVNALELDDSALYLCASSNLDEQYFGPGTRLTVT.

The chain combines TRBV19 with TRBJ1-5, with 9 bases lining up with TRBD1. Germline loops: CDR1 LNHDA, CDR2 SQIVND (reference sequence). CDR3 length: 16 residues. The V segment lost 3 bases and the J segment 2 bases; nucleotides outside the gene matches: 5. The CDR3 reads CASSMIGTGRNQPQHF. In DNA, the CDR3 is TGTGCCAGTAGTATGATCGGGACAGGGCGCAATCAGCCCCAGCATTTT.